The TCR beta chain described here comes from a study of T cells in Graves' hyperthyroidism and ophthalmopathy. Amplification yielded TCR beta CDR3 regions, with RNA transcripts as the source. Primed by the HTBI set, a first-round RT-PCR was run on the TCR CDR3. A single record per CDR3 protein comes from TCRdb applying MiXCR to the multiplex PCR reads. The table lists 600,000 to 850,000 distinct CDR3 sequences, 15% to 20% of them singletons, with over 15% in the top ten. This clonotype was seen a few times. Its antigen is not identified. One end of the junction fails to match germline, which may point to a read error. Any patient presenting with uncontrolled infection, other autoimmune disease, pregnancy or lactation was left out. Based on clinical symptoms, serum thyroxine and TRAb, thyroid ultrasound and orbital computed tomography, diagnoses were reached. The germline V gene encodes CDR1 SGHRS and CDR2 YFSETQ. This CDR3 is built from 12 residues.

Study-level points and caveats: Most clonotypes expanded in the thyroid (above 0.001) were also present in blood.

The specimen sequenced was blood. The clonotype was recovered from a woman aged 50 to 60 with Graves' hyperthyroidism that later progressed to Graves' ophthalmopathy. This sequence joins TRBV5-1 and TRBJ2-7; TRBD1 might be the D (5 bases). The DNA for the CDR3 is TGCGCCAGCAGACAGGTATCCTCCGAGCAGTACTTC. This encodes CASRQVSSEQYF.